This paragraph reports one TCR beta chain. The target of this receptor is not known. Per-nucleotide qualities are absent, and no much larger clonotype sits a single base away. Peripheral blood CD8+ and CD4+ T cells from healthy donors, Susac syndrome patients and multiple sclerosis patients were profiled by high-throughput TCR beta sequencing. The Susac syndrome patients fulfilled recently defined diagnostic criteria for definite or probable disease. Bulk CD8+ and CD4+ T cells were purified magnetically by negative isolation, whereas CD8+ TEMRA cells were enriched by FACS. Blood was collected in EDTA tubes and processed within 24 hours, with PBMCs isolated through density gradient centrifugation. PBMCs destined for TCR sequencing were cryopreserved in liquid nitrogen and later thawed in a 37 °C water bath. The sorted or isolated CD4+, CD8+ and CD8+ TEMRA cells had a purity of 90% or higher. The sample belongs to a study of CD8 T cells in Susac syndrome (dated by TCRdb to about 2019). Describing the broader study: Among the sequenced Susac syndrome patients, about 6 had clinically active disease and roughly eight were in clinical remission. Repertoire sequencing was used to test whether CD8+ T cell activation and differentiation in Susac syndrome was antigen driven. At the time of blood withdrawal, Susac syndrome patients were either therapy-naive, taking corticosteroids (with some also receiving IVIg), or on IVIg alone. Broad study findings and their caveats: In the CD4+ T cell repertoire of Susac syndrome patients, clonal expansion was not detected. The TCR sequencing and HLA analysis was acknowledged to have included a relatively small number of individuals.

RNA was extracted with the RNeasy kit and roughly 0.5 to 1 ug was reverse transcribed using random hexamers. The immunoSEQ multiplex PCR assay, which covers 54 Vbeta and 13 Jbeta segments, was used to amplify TCR beta CDR3 regions. Bias from PCR amplification was corrected by using a synthetic template baseline for primer optimization and for computational correction. Under the source paper's analysis protocol: Only productive sequences were kept, with reads annotated to V, D and J genes according to IMGT and analyzed in immunoSEQ Analyzer. To calculate clonality, Shannon entropy was normalized by log2 of the number of productive unique sequences and then subtracted from one. For each patient and control, public and private clones were evaluated among the 100 most prevalent clones. Clones were defined as Susac-specific when absent from the healthy and MS cohorts, from some 1,100 published viral clones and from other ImmuneACCESS disease sequences. TCRdb passed the public sequencing reads through fastp at Q25 and MiXCR, retaining productive beta sequences. Each entry merges the rows of one CDR3 protein and shows their most common DNA and genes. The authors' filters were not applied to this entry. This sample holds about 120,000 distinct CDR3 sequences; under 96% were observed only once. Less than 0.15% of the sample belongs to the ten largest clones.

The CDR3 spans 15 residues, from the cysteine through the phenylalanine. This entry keeps only the CDR3 DNA: 45 bases, framed from base 1. The germline V gene (reference sequence) gives CDR1 as MNHEY and CDR2 as SMNVEV. V has 5 bases trimmed and J has 5 bases trimmed; junction bases matching no gene number 7. The TCR was taken from a human donor with Susac syndrome. Source material: CD4+ T cells from PBMCs. This receptor chain uses TRBV27 and TRBJ2-1; 9 central bases correspond to TRBD2. DNA sequence: TGTGCCAGCAGTCTCTGGGCTAGCGGGGACAATGAGCAGTTCTTC. This translates into CASSLWASGDNEQFF.